This T cell receptor (beta chain) derives from a study of CD8 T cells in Susac syndrome. The RNA, roughly 0.45 to 1 ug, was put through reverse transcription using random hexamers. With immunoSEQ multiplex PCR, TCR beta CDR3 was amplified across 54 Vbeta and 13 Jbeta. A single record per CDR3 protein comes from TCRdb applying MiXCR to the immunoSEQ multiplex PCR reads. Of fewer than 250,000 distinct CDR3 sequences in the sample, over 85% are singletons; the top ten hold 0.1% to 0.12%. CDR1 LNHDA and CDR2 SQIVND come from the germline V gene (reference sequence). This CDR3 spans 15 amino acids. With 6 bases clipped from V and 3 bases from J, the junction kept 10 bases outside the gene matches. The individuals used as controls were healthy donors who had been matched for both age and sex. Negative isolation was applied to CD8+ and CD4+ T cells, and FACS enrichment was applied to TEMRA cells.

The chain is built from TRBV19 and TRBJ2-7; TRBD1 agrees at 8 bases. The specimen was CD4+ T cells from PBMCs. This receptor was identified in a human donor in good health. Here the CDR3 reads CASRKGQGVGYEQYF. CDR3 bases: TGTGCCAGTAGGAAAGGACAGGGAGTGGGCTACGAGCAGTACTTC.